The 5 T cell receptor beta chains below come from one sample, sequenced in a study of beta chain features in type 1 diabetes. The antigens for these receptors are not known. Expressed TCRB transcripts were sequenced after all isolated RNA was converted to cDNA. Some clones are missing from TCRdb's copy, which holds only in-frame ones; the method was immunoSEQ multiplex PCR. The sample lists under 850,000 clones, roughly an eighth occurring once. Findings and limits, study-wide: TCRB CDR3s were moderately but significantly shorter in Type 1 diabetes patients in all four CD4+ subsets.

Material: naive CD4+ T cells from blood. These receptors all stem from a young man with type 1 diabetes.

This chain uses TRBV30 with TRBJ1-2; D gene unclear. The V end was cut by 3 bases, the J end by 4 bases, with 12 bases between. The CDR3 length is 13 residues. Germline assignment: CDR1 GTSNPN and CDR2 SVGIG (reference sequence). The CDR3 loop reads CAWRLTVGYGYTF. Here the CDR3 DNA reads TGTGCCTGGAGGCTTACAGTGGGCTATGGCTACACCTTC.

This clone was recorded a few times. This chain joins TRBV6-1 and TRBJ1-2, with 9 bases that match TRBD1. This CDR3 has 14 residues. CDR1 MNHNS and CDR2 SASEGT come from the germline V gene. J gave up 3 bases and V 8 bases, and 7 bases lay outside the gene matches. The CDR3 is CASDGTGRDYGYTF. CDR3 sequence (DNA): TGTGCCAGCGATGGGACAGGGCGAGACTATGGCTACACCTTC.

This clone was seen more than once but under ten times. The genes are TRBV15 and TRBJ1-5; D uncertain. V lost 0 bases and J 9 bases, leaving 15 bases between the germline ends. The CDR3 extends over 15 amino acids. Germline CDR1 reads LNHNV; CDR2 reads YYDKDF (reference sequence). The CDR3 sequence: CATSRDAAGERPQHF. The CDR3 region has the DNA TGTGCCACCAGCAGAGATGCGGCCGGGGAGAGGCCCCAGCATTTT. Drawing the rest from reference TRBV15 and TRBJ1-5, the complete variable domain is DAMVIQNPRYQVTQFGKPVTLSCSQTLNHNVMYWYQQKSSQAPKLLFHYYDKDFNNEADTPDNFQSRRPNTSFCFLDIRSPGLGDTAMYLCATSRDAAGERPQHFGDGTRLSIL.

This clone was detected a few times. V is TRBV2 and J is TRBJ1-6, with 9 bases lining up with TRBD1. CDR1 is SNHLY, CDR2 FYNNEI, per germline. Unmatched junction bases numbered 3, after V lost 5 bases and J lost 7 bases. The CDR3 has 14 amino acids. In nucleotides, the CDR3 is TGTGCCAGCAGTCGGGACAGGGCGAATTCACCCCTCCACTTT. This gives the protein CASSRDRANSPLHF.

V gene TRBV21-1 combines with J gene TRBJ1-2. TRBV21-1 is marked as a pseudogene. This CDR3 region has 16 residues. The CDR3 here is CASSKGRPAARYGYTF. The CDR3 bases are TGTGCCAGCAGCAAAGGGCGACCGGCAGCCCGGTATGGCTACACCTTC.